The rows below give T cell receptor beta chains drawn from one sample of a study of blood T cell repertoires in COVID-19. Profiled with immunoSEQ multiplex PCR; TCRdb holds only in-frame clones, not every one. In the table there are about 85,000 clones, around 88% of which are singletons. The sample consisted of peripheral blood. These receptor sequences come from a woman older than 75 with acute or convalescent COVID-19. Each CDR3 is given with its conserved first and last residue. The order of the fields is J gene, V gene, D gene, CDR3 protein, CDR3 DNA. D genes are given only for firm matches.

>TRBJ1-3|TRBV14|-
CASSQDSSLLNTIYF
TGTGCCAGCAGCCAAGATAGTTCTCTTTTAAACACCATATATTTT
>TRBJ2-1|TRBV14|-
CASSKDIEQFF
TGTGCCAGCAGCAAAGACATTGAGCAGTTCTTC
>TRBJ2-5|TRBV6-6|-
CASSTGGVETQYF
TGTGCCAGCAGCACAGGGGGGGTAGAGACCCAGTACTTC
>TRBJ2-5|TRBV5-4|-
CASSWDGGQETQYF
TGTGCCAGCAGCTGGGACGGGGGGCAGGAGACCCAGTACTTC
>TRBJ2-6|TRBV18|TRBD1
CASSPGQGIDSGANVLTF
TGTGCCAGCTCACCGGGACAGGGTATAGACTCTGGGGCCAACGTCCTGACTTTC
>TRBJ1-2|TRBV7-8|-
CASSAQASDYGYTF
TGTGCCAGCAGCGCTCAGGCTTCCGATTATGGCTACACCTTC
>TRBJ2-1|TRBV5-1|-
CASSLEVAEYNEQFF
TGCGCCAGCAGCTTGGAGGTAGCGGAGTACAATGAGCAGTTCTTC
>TRBJ1-1|TRBV30|-
CAWRTDTNTEAFF
TGTGCCTGGAGGACGGACACGAACACTGAAGCTTTCTTT
>TRBJ2-1|TRBV6-5|TRBD2
CASSFTGTSSYNEQFF
TGTGCCAGCAGTTTTACCGGGACTAGCAGTTACAATGAGCAGTTCTTC
>TRBJ1-2|TRBV7-2|-
CASSLEGLGGYTF
TGTGCCAGCAGCTTAGAGGGGCTGGGTGGCTACACCTTC
>TRBJ2-2|TRBV21-1|-
CASSKHRPGKNTGELFF
TGTGCCAGCAGCAAACACAGACCGGGAAAGAACACCGGGGAGCTGTTTTTT
>TRBJ2-3|TRBV23-1|-
CRFRDTQYF
TGTAGATTCAGGGATACGCAGTATTTT
>TRBJ1-2|TRBV12-5|-
CASGLEARQSNYGYTF
TGTGCTAGTGGTTTGGAGGCTAGGCAGAGTAACTATGGCTACACCTTC
>TRBJ2-7|TRBV28|TRBD1
CASKGSSGGQGGFYEQYF
TGTGCCAGCAAGGGTTCATCCGGGGGACAGGGAGGTTTCTACGAGCAGTACTTC
>TRBJ2-7|TRBV7-2|-
CASSPAEYEQYF
TGTGCCAGCAGCCCCGCAGAATACGAGCAGTACTTC
>TRBJ1-2|TRBV6-2/TRBV6-3|TRBD1
CASSSRGGWGYTF
TGTGCCAGCAGTTCGCGAGGGGGCTGGGGCTACACCTTC
>TRBJ2-1|TRBV18|-
CASSPGTLYNEQFF
TGTGCCAGCTCACCAGGGACTTTATACAATGAGCAGTTCTTC
>TRBJ1-1|TRBV5-1|-
CASRRQMNTEAFF
TGCGCCAGCCGCCGACAGATGAACACTGAAGCTTTCTTT
>TRBJ2-1|TRBV6-6|TRBD2
CASSYWTSGSYNEQFF
TGTGCCAGCAGTTACTGGACTAGCGGGTCCTACAATGAGCAGTTCTTC
>TRBJ2-5|TRBV6-5|-
CASGDYRDPKETQYF
TGTGCCAGCGGCGATTACAGGGACCCAAAAGAGACCCAGTACTTC
>TRBJ2-5|TRBV6-2/TRBV6-3|TRBD1
CASSYTRGQETQYF
TGTGCCAGCAGTTATACCAGGGGGCAAGAGACCCAGTACTTC
>TRBJ2-3|TRBV7-9|TRBD2
CASSSRTSGGTDTQYF
TGTGCCAGCAGTTCTCGGACTAGCGGGGGCACAGATACGCAGTATTTT
>TRBJ2-2|TRBV12-3/TRBV12-4|-
CASSRGATGELFF
TGTGCCAGCAGTCGGGGGGCGACCGGGGAGCTGTTTTTT
>TRBJ2-3|TRBV4-2|TRBD2
CASSQAPIAGRADTQYF
TGTGCCAGCAGCCAAGCTCCTATAGCGGGAAGGGCAGATACGCAGTATTTT